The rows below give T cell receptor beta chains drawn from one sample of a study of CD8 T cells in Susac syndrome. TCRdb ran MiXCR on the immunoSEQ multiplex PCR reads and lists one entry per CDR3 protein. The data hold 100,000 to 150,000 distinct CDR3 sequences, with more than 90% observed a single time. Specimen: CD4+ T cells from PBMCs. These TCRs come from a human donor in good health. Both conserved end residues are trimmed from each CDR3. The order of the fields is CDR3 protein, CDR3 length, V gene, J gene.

STGQAEYGYT,10,TRBV29-1,TRBJ1-2
ASTWTGSYEQY,11,TRBV28,TRBJ2-7
SVGTRNQPQH,10,TRBV29-1,TRBJ1-5
ASSRTSGRTETQY,13,TRBV4-1,TRBJ2-5
ASSMGQGGNQPQH,13,TRBV5-1,TRBJ1-5
ASSLVQREIGEQF,13,TRBV5-1,TRBJ2-1
ASSQEDRQTQY,11,TRBV3-1,TRBJ2-5
ASDLAGANVLT,11,TRBV19,TRBJ2-6
ASSQAGGVRNEQF,13,TRBV3-1,TRBJ2-1
ASRKAGGSHSYEQY,14,TRBV28,TRBJ2-7
ASSPTGLNVYSGANVLT,17,TRBV3-1,TRBJ2-6
ASSTQTGGNQPQH,13,TRBV19,TRBJ1-5
ASSDGSTDTQY,11,TRBV7-2,TRBJ2-3
ASSLAPGEQY,10,TRBV12-3/TRBV12-4,TRBJ2-7
ASSLPGGGQY,10,TRBV12-3/TRBV12-4,TRBJ2-5